The 25 T cell receptor beta chains listed next were all sequenced from one sample in a study of persistence of HIV-infected CD4 T cells. The antigens these receptors bind are not known. This nonspecific control used anti-CD3/anti-CD28 bead stimulation of CD4+ T cells. Responding CD4+ T cells were sorted by upregulation of both CD40 ligand and CD69. The libraries were made with immunoSEQ version 4 in survey mode. Assay used: immunoSEQ multiplex PCR; TCRdb lists only in-frame clones, some missing. The data contain some 41,000 clones, approximately 90% of them singletons. The specimen comprised CD4+ T cells sorted from PBMCs after approximately 20-hour stimulation, sampled from a patient who received antiretroviral therapy. The receptors shown here come from an adult man with HIV who was CMV-seropositive.

The chain carries TRBV14 and TRBJ1-1, with TRBD1 as a possible D gene (6 bases). V was clipped by 5 bases and J by 7 bases, with 14 bases between them. Germline V lookup: CDR1 SGHDN, CDR2 FVKESK. CDR3 length equals 13 residues. CDR3 region: CASSFRDKSEAFF. CDR3 nucleotide sequence: TGTGCCAGCAGCTTCCGGGACAAAAGTGAAGCTTTCTTT.

V is TRBV7-2 and J is TRBJ1-4; D is ambiguous. Trimming cost V 2 bases and J 4 bases, with 11 bases left between them. In germline, CDR1 is SGHTA, CDR2 FQGNSA. This CDR3 is built from 15 residues. The CDR3 DNA sequence: TGTGCCAGCAGCTTACAGGCCGGGATTAATGAAAAACTGTTTTTT. Its protein is CASSLQAGINEKLFF.

The CDR3 region has the DNA TGTGCCAGCAGCTTGGTTACAGCCATGAACACTGAAGCTTTCTTT. Amino acid sequence: CASSLVTAMNTEAFF. This chain links TRBV5-6 with TRBJ1-1; D not certain. This CDR3 has 15 amino acids. Trimming removed 0 bases from V and 0 bases from J, with 9 bases in between. Germline V gives CDR1 SGHDT, CDR2 YYEEEE.

This rearrangement joins TRBV15 to TRBJ1-1; D not resolved. Per germline, CDR1 LNHNV and CDR2 YYDKDF (reference sequence). V dropped 0 bases and J dropped 6 bases, with 14 bases sitting between them. CDR3 length: 15 residues. The CDR3 bases are TGTGCCACCAGCAGAGATCGAGGGCGCAGCTCTGAAGCTTTCTTT. The encoded protein is CATSRDRGRSSEAFF. The full variable domain, with the rest looked up from reference TRBV15 and TRBJ1-1, is DAMVIQNPRYQVTQFGKPVTLSCSQTLNHNVMYWYQQKSSQAPKLLFHYYDKDFNNEADTPDNFQSRRPNTSFCFLDIRSPGLGDTAMYLCATSRDRGRSSEAFFGQGTRLTVV.

The chain carries TRBV29-1 and TRBJ2-7, with D tentatively TRBD1 (6 bases). CDR1 and CDR2 (germline): SQVTM, ANQGSEA. Trimming removed 4 bases at V and 2 bases at J, with 6 bases between. This CDR3 comprises 11 residues. The CDR3 loop reads CSVAGAYEQYF. The CDR3 nucleotides read TGCAGCGTTGCAGGGGCCTACGAGCAGTACTTC.

The chain is built from TRBV6-5 and TRBJ1-4, with a weak D call TRBD1 (5 bases). Trimming pared 6 bases from V and 2 bases from J, leaving 10 bases between. This CDR3 has 14 amino acids. Germline CDR1 and CDR2: MNHEY and SVGAGI. CDR3 amino acids: CASRRGWTNEKLFF. The CDR3 DNA follows: TGTGCCAGCAGGCGGGGGTGGACTAATGAAAAACTGTTTTTT.

This clone was seen only a few times. The rearrangement uses TRBV5-1 and TRBJ1-1, with TRBD1 matching over 8 bases. Per germline, CDR1 SGHRS and CDR2 YFSETQ. CDR3 size: 14 residues. With V trimmed by 0 bases and J by 7 bases, 5 bases remained unmatched. CDR3: CASSLVDRGVEAFF. Written as DNA, the CDR3 is TGCGCCAGCAGCTTGGTTGACAGGGGTGTTGAAGCTTTCTTT.

This clone was seen once. The chain couples TRBV7-2 to TRBJ2-1, with 10 bases that match TRBD2. CDR3 length equals 15 residues. With 7 bases clipped from V and 10 bases from J, the junction kept 13 bases outside the gene matches. In germline, CDR1 is SGHTA, CDR2 FQGNSA. The CDR3 reads CASTKGLAGEREQFF. The CDR3 DNA is TGTGCCAGCACAAAGGGGCTAGCGGGAGAGCGAGAGCAGTTCTTC.

This chain links TRBV9 with TRBJ2-7; D possibly corresponds to TRBD2 (5 bases). From germline, CDR1 is SGDLS and CDR2 YYNGEE. The CDR3 runs 13 residues. V lost 0 bases and J lost 7, with 11 bases in between. The CDR3: CASSVGLWREQYF. Here the CDR3 DNA reads TGTGCCAGCAGCGTAGGCCTATGGAGGGAGCAGTACTTC. Filled out from reference TRBV9 and TRBJ2-7, the complete variable domain reads DSGVTQTPKHLITATGQRVTLRCSPRSGDLSVYWYQQSLDQGLQFLIQYYNGEERAKGNILERFSAQQFPDLHSELNLSSLELGDSALYFCASSVGLWREQYFGPGTRLTVT.

The gene calls are TRBV19 and TRBJ2-1; 9 bases align to TRBD1. The J segment lost 6 bases and the V segment lost 4 bases, leaving 1 base of the junction unmatched. In germline, CDR1 is LNHDA, CDR2 SQIVND (reference sequence). The CDR3 runs 13 residues. CDR3 DNA: TGTGCCAGTAGTAGGGACAGGGCCAATGAGCAGTTCTTC. Encoded protein: CASSRDRANEQFF.

This chain connects TRBV10-1 to TRBJ1-6, with TRBD1 matching 8 bases. The germline CDR1 and CDR2 sequences are WNHNN and SYGVQD (reference sequence). V dropped 2 bases and J dropped 3; count of bases not matched to a gene: 15. This CDR3 is 20 amino acids long. In DNA, the CDR3 is TGCGCCAGCAGTGAGCTACCCTCTTCCAGGGGGCTCTACTATAATTCACCCCTCCACTTT. The encoded protein is CASSELPSSRGLYYNSPLHF.

V usage is TRBV7-2 and J usage is TRBJ1-1; no definite D call. The germline gives CDR1 SGHTA, CDR2 FQGNSA. Trimming removed 3 bases at V and 0 bases at J, with 11 bases between. The CDR3 contains 15 residues. Here the CDR3 reads CASSFSVGMNTEAFF. CDR3 nucleotides: TGTGCCAGCAGCTTCTCCGTTGGGATGAACACTGAAGCTTTCTTT.

This clone has a single count. The chain employs TRBV6-6 and TRBJ2-7; 7 bases are a match to TRBD1. The J segment lost 3 bases and the V segment lost 2 bases, leaving 7 bases of the junction unmatched. Germline values: CDR1 MNHNY, CDR2 SVGAGI (reference sequence). The CDR3 is made up of 15 amino acids. CDR3 in amino acids: CASSYPQGFGYEQYF. In DNA form, the CDR3 reads TGTGCCAGCAGTTACCCACAGGGGTTCGGCTACGAGCAGTACTTC.

The chain is built from TRBV18 and TRBJ2-3; 7 bases align to TRBD1. The CDR3 length is 16 residues. The germline CDR1 and CDR2 sequences are KGHSH and LQKENI. Germline trimming cut 2 bases from V and 4 bases from J; bases unmatched to any gene: 9. CDR3 region: CASSPGMTGYSDTQYF. As DNA, the CDR3 is TGTGCCAGCTCACCAGGAATGACAGGGTACTCAGATACGCAGTATTTT.

V and J are TRBV6-2 or TRBV6-3 and TRBJ1-1, with TRBD1 as a possible D gene (5 bases). The CDR3 length is 14 residues. The germline V gene encodes CDR1 MNHEY and CDR2 SVGEGT. The V end was cut by 6 bases, the J end by 1 base, with 12 bases between. As DNA, the CDR3 is TGTGCCAGCAGCCTCGGGGGACCGAACACTGAAGCTTTCTTT. Its protein is CASSLGGPNTEAFF.

This chain joins TRBV28 and TRBJ1-1; 7 bases line up with TRBD1. Trimming took 2 bases from V and 4 from J; bases not matched to a gene: 7. The germline CDR1 and CDR2 sequences are MDHEN and SYDVKM. The CDR3 loop spans 15 amino acids. The CDR3 bases are TGTGCCAGCAGTTTACGGTCGACAGGGCGCACTGAAGCTTTCTTT. This encodes CASSLRSTGRTEAFF.

V is TRBV10-3 and J is TRBJ1-5; D gene uncertain. The CDR3 is 16 residues long. Trimming pared 2 bases from V and 2 bases from J, leaving 13 bases between. Germline CDR1 is ENHRY and CDR2 is SYGVKD. The CDR3 DNA reads as TGTGCCATCAGTGAGGGCAGAAATAACGGCAATCAGCCCCAGCATTTT. Translated: CAISEGRNNGNQPQHF.

This clone was found once. This chain connects TRBV18 to TRBJ2-5; D tentatively reads TRBD1 or TRBD2 (6 bases each). V shed 3 bases and J shed 3 bases, with 11 bases lying between them. This CDR3 has 14 amino acids. Germline V CDR1 and CDR2: KGHSH, LQKENI. The CDR3 sequence is CASSPFGGEETQYF. The CDR3 DNA reads as TGTGCCAGCTCACCGTTCGGGGGCGAAGAGACCCAGTACTTC.

This chain uses TRBV9 with TRBJ1-1; D is possibly TRBD1 (5 bases). The CDR3 is made up of 14 amino acids. The V end lost 4 bases, the J end lost 5 bases, and 15 bases lay between the germline ends. Germline V CDR1 and CDR2: SGDLS, YYNGEE. This chain's CDR3 is CASSQWGFGTEAFF. CDR3 DNA: TGTGCCAGCAGCCAATGGGGCTTCGGGACTGAAGCTTTCTTT.

This rearrangement joins TRBV7-2 to TRBJ1-2; TRBD1 might be the D (5 bases). CDR1 is SGHTA, CDR2 FQGNSA, per germline. Trimming left V 3 bases short and J 6 bases short, with 17 bases between. The CDR3 is 15 amino acids. CDR3 in DNA: TGTGCCAGCAGCTTTTTATCCGGGACGCGCAATGGCTACACCTTC. Its translation is CASSFLSGTRNGYTF.

The rearrangement joins TRBV7-3 to TRBJ1-1, with 8 positions matching TRBD1. The junction had 12 bases not matched to a gene; V was cut back by 1 base and J by 5 bases. CDR1 and CDR2 from the germline V gene are SGHTA and FQGTGA. The CDR3 is 17 residues long. This CDR3 is CASSLIPSDRGGTEAFF. The CDR3 nucleotides read TGTGCCAGCAGCTTAATCCCCTCAGACAGGGGTGGAACTGAAGCTTTCTTT.

The chain carries TRBV28 and TRBJ1-5; D is possibly TRBD1 (5 bases). Trimming took off 3 bases at V and 0 bases at J, with 9 bases between the two ends. The CDR3 contains 15 residues. Germline CDR1 MDHEN, CDR2 SYDVKM. In DNA, the CDR3 is TGTGCCAGCAGTTTTCAGGGATTTAGCAATCAGCCCCAGCATTTT. Protein product: CASSFQGFSNQPQHF.

The chain is built from TRBV5-1 and TRBJ1-1; perhaps TRBD1 as D (5 bases). Between the trimmed V and J ends, which lost 4 bases and 5 bases, there was a span of 9 bases. Germline V gene lookup returns CDR1 SGHRS and CDR2 YFSETQ. The CDR3 loop spans 12 amino acids. The CDR3 DNA is TGCGCCAGCAGCCCGGGACGGACTGAAGCTTTCTTT. This sequence encodes CASSPGRTEAFF.

With regard to this clone: The same CDR3 arises from other DNA sequences in this sample as well. This rearrangement joins TRBV6-5 to TRBJ2-7, with 8 bases fitting TRBD1. With V trimmed by 2 bases and J by 1 base, 1 base remained unmatched. Looked up from germline, CDR1 is MNHEY and CDR2 is SVGAGI. This CDR3 is built from 14 residues. The CDR3 DNA sequence: TGTGCCAGCAGTTACCGGGACAGGTCCTACGAGCAGTACTTC. Residues: CASSYRDRSYEQYF.

There are a few counts of this clone. V is TRBV25-1 and J is TRBJ1-1, with TRBD1 matching 8 bases. The CDR3 sequence is 15 residues long. V shed 0 bases, J shed 7 bases, and the junction held 7 bases outside the gene matches. Germline CDR1 and CDR2: MGHDK and SYGVNS. The CDR3 bases are TGTGCCAGCAGTGAATATCGGGGACAGGTGGATGAAGCTTTCTTT. This gives the protein CASSEYRGQVDEAFF.